These T cell receptor beta chains were read from a single sample in a study of tumor and adjacent non-tumor tissue in lung cancer. TCRdb independently ran MiXCR on the multiplex PCR reads; one entry per CDR3 protein. The sample has roughly 74,000 distinct CDR3 sequences, 76% seen once. Sequenced sample: distant non-tumor lung tissue. These receptors originate from a man in his 70s with non-small cell lung cancer. The CDR3 runs from the conserved cysteine through the conserved F or W. The order of the fields is D gene, V gene, clone size, J gene, CDR3 protein, CDR3 DNA. The D gene is left open where the match is weak. Clone size appears in some rows only: once, few, many, or a class for an expanded clone.

d_call: TRBD1
v_call: TRBV5-5
clone_size: .
j_call: TRBJ2-2
cdr3_aa: CASRYSTGANTRELFF
cdr3_nt: TGTGCCAGCCGCTATTCAACAGGGGCGAACACCAGGGAGCTGTTTTTT

d_call: .
v_call: TRBV6-2/TRBV6-3
clone_size: .
j_call: TRBJ1-6
cdr3_aa: CASSPAGKENSLVHF
cdr3_nt: TGTGCCAGCAGCCCGGCGGGTAAAGAGAATTCACTCGTCCACTTT

d_call: TRBD1
v_call: TRBV10-3
clone_size: .
j_call: TRBJ1-5
cdr3_aa: CAISITGEGDQPQDF
cdr3_nt: TGTGCCATTAGTATAACAGGGGAAGGGGATCAGCCCCAAGATTTT

d_call: .
v_call: TRBV18
clone_size: .
j_call: TRBJ1-1
cdr3_aa: CASSLGTNIEAFF
cdr3_nt: TGTGCCAGCTCACTGGGGACGAACATTGAAGCTTTCTTT

d_call: .
v_call: TRBV6-2/TRBV6-3
clone_size: .
j_call: TRBJ2-2
cdr3_aa: CASRPYESGGALTGELLF
cdr3_nt: TGTGCCAGCAGACCCTATGAGTCTGGCGGAGCTCTTACTGGGGAACTGCTTTTT

d_call: .
v_call: TRBV10-2
clone_size: .
j_call: TRBJ2-3
cdr3_aa: CANSESGGNTETQYF
cdr3_nt: TGCGCCAACAGTGAGAGCGGCGGGAACACAGAAACGCAGTATTTT

d_call: .
v_call: TRBV4-2
clone_size: .
j_call: TRBJ1-5
cdr3_aa: CASSPQTTAAAKPHHF
cdr3_nt: TGTGCCAGCAGCCCTCAAACGACAGCCGCGGCTAAGCCCCATCATTTT

d_call: .
v_call: TRBV29-1
clone_size: .
j_call: TRBJ2-7
cdr3_aa: CSVERAGPIYVQNF
cdr3_nt: TGCAGCGTTGAAAGGGCGGGACCGATCTACGTGCAGAACTTC

d_call: TRBD1
v_call: TRBV6-5
clone_size: .
j_call: TRBJ2-7
cdr3_aa: CAGSRTGEAYEQYF
cdr3_nt: TGTGCCGGCAGCCGGACAGGTGAGGCCTACGAGCAGTACTTC

d_call: .
v_call: TRBV9
clone_size: .
j_call: TRBJ2-7
cdr3_aa: CASSVDGGGSSYEHYF
cdr3_nt: TGTGCCAGCAGCGTAGATGGTGGCGGGTCTTCCTACGAGCATTACTTC

d_call: .
v_call: TRBV6-5
clone_size: .
j_call: TRBJ1-2
cdr3_aa: CATGEILRSNYGYTF
cdr3_nt: TGTGCCACTGGGGAGATCCTAAGGTCTAACTATGGCTACACCTTC

d_call: .
v_call: TRBV11-2
clone_size: .
j_call: TRBJ2-5
cdr3_aa: CASSPGTIGQERQYF
cdr3_nt: TGTGCCAGCAGCCCGGGGACAATTGGGCAAGAGAGACAGTACTTC

d_call: .
v_call: TRBV28
clone_size: .
j_call: TRBJ2-3
cdr3_aa: CASSFLAGTYTHYF
cdr3_nt: TGTGCCAGCAGTTTTTTAGCTGGCACATATACGCACTATTTT

d_call: .
v_call: TRBV6-2/TRBV6-3
clone_size: once
j_call: TRBJ2-2
cdr3_aa: CAGTGLRNTGELFF
cdr3_nt: TGTGCCGGCACTGGACTCCGGAACACTGGGGAGCTGTTTTTT

d_call: .
v_call: TRBV29-1
clone_size: .
j_call: TRBJ1-1
cdr3_aa: CSVERDGLSKNTKAFF
cdr3_nt: TGCAGCGTTGAAAGGGACGGATTAAGTAAGAACACTAAGGCTTTCTTT

d_call: TRBD2
v_call: TRBV4-1
clone_size: .
j_call: TRBJ2-7
cdr3_aa: CASSRISGNYEYYF
cdr3_nt: TGCGCCAGTTCCCGGATTAGCGGGAACTACGAGTATTACTTC

d_call: .
v_call: TRBV28
clone_size: .
j_call: TRBJ1-5
cdr3_aa: CACRLEARGLNQPQHF
cdr3_nt: TGTGCCTGCAGGCTAGAGGCGAGGGGTCTAAATCAGCCCCAGCATTTT

d_call: .
v_call: TRBV4-1
clone_size: .
j_call: TRBJ1-1
cdr3_aa: CVSSQGGEAVF
cdr3_nt: TGCGTCAGCAGCCAAGGTGGGGAAGCTGTCTTT

d_call: TRBD1
v_call: TRBV12-3/TRBV12-4
clone_size: .
j_call: TRBJ1-3
cdr3_aa: CASSRPGTGFGFGNTIYF
cdr3_nt: TGTGCCAGCAGTCGCCCCGGGACAGGGTTCGGCTTTGGAAACACCATATATTTT

d_call: .
v_call: TRBV4-3
clone_size: .
j_call: TRBJ1-2
cdr3_aa: CASTQEIGDGYTF
cdr3_nt: TGCGCCAGCACCCAAGAGATAGGGGATGGCTACACCTTC

d_call: TRBD1
v_call: TRBV11-1
clone_size: .
j_call: TRBJ1-6
cdr3_aa: CASSSRRGTGSNSALHF
cdr3_nt: TGTGCCAGCAGTTCCAGACGCGGGACAGGCTCCAATTCAGCCCTCCACTTT

d_call: .
v_call: TRBV11-2
clone_size: .
j_call: TRBJ1-1
cdr3_aa: CASTTVHEAFF
cdr3_nt: TGTGCTAGCACCACGGTGCACGAAGCTTTCTTT

d_call: .
v_call: TRBV4-3
clone_size: .
j_call: TRBJ2-7
cdr3_aa: CASSQGLAFYEQYF
cdr3_nt: TGCGCTAGCAGCCAAGGGCTGGCCTTCTACGAGCAGTACTTC

d_call: .
v_call: TRBV4-2
clone_size: .
j_call: TRBJ2-3
cdr3_aa: CASSQADRITDKQYF
cdr3_nt: TGTGCCAGCAGCCAAGCGGACAGAATCACAGATAAGCAGTATTTT

d_call: .
v_call: TRBV6-2/TRBV6-3
clone_size: .
j_call: TRBJ1-5
cdr3_aa: CASSYSIGVTRASNKPQHF
cdr3_nt: TGTGCCAGCAGTTACTCGATTGGGGTTACAAGAGCGAGCAATAAGCCCCAGCATTTT

d_call: .
v_call: TRBV20-1
clone_size: .
j_call: TRBJ2-4
cdr3_aa: CSARPLDKNIRYF
cdr3_nt: TGCAGTGCTAGGCCGCTTGACAAAAACATTCGGTACTTC

d_call: .
v_call: TRBV11-3
clone_size: .
j_call: TRBJ2-2
cdr3_aa: CDSSLSAGEMSF
cdr3_nt: TGTGACAGCAGCTTAAGCGCCGGGGAGATGTCTTTT

d_call: .
v_call: TRBV20-1
clone_size: medium-sized
j_call: TRBJ2-4
cdr3_aa: CSAVKVAKNIQYF
cdr3_nt: TGCAGTGCTGTCAAAGTAGCCAAAAACATTCAGTACTTC

d_call: TRBD1
v_call: TRBV12-3/TRBV12-4
clone_size: .
j_call: TRBJ2-3
cdr3_aa: CAGSPGGVDTQYF
cdr3_nt: TGTGCCGGGAGTCCAGGGGGCGTCGATACGCAGTATTTT

d_call: TRBD2
v_call: TRBV4-3
clone_size: .
j_call: TRBJ2-1
cdr3_aa: CASSQLAGGRNEQFF
cdr3_nt: TGCGCTAGCAGCCAACTAGCGGGAGGTAGAAATGAGCAGTTCTTC

d_call: TRBD1
v_call: TRBV11-2
clone_size: .
j_call: TRBJ2-3
cdr3_aa: CASSSQGSLGTQYF
cdr3_nt: TGTGCCAGCAGCTCACAGGGGTCCTTAGGTACGCAGTATTTT

d_call: .
v_call: TRBV20-1
clone_size: .
j_call: TRBJ2-7
cdr3_aa: CSAREPHSYYQYF
cdr3_nt: TGCAGTGCTAGAGAACCCCATTCCTACTACCAGTACTTC

d_call: TRBD2
v_call: TRBV2
clone_size: .
j_call: TRBJ2-4
cdr3_aa: CASGRLAGEGNIQYF
cdr3_nt: TGTGCCAGCGGCCGACTAGCGGGGGAAGGGAACATTCAGTACTTC

d_call: TRBD1
v_call: TRBV6-1
clone_size: .
j_call: TRBJ2-3
cdr3_aa: CAGSDRVGTDTHYF
cdr3_nt: TGTGCCGGCAGCGACAGGGTCGGCACAGATACGCATTATTTT

d_call: .
v_call: TRBV11-2
clone_size: .
j_call: TRBJ1-1
cdr3_aa: CVSSLAEMGLSTEAFF
cdr3_nt: TGTGTCAGCAGCTTAGCGGAGATGGGGTTGAGCACTGAAGCATTCTTT

d_call: .
v_call: TRBV6-1
clone_size: few
j_call: TRBJ1-2
cdr3_aa: CANSADGNQYGYTF
cdr3_nt: TGTGCCAATAGTGCGGACGGAAACCAGTATGGCTACACCTTC

d_call: .
v_call: TRBV6-5
clone_size: .
j_call: TRBJ2-5
cdr3_aa: CASGLVRGVTQYF
cdr3_nt: TGTGCCAGCGGTCTCGTGAGGGGTGTGACCCAGTACTTC

d_call: .
v_call: TRBV10-1
clone_size: .
j_call: TRBJ2-7
cdr3_aa: CASSLDLSRLYEQYF
cdr3_nt: TGCGCCAGCAGCCTAGATCTGTCTCGCCTCTACGAGCAGTACTTC

d_call: .
v_call: TRBV10-3
clone_size: .
j_call: TRBJ2-3
cdr3_aa: CAISSGSTSRDTQYF
cdr3_nt: TGTGCCATCAGTTCCGGCTCAACTAGCAGAGATACGCAGTATTTT

d_call: .
v_call: TRBV5-5
clone_size: .
j_call: TRBJ1-1
cdr3_aa: CASSVVINTEAFF
cdr3_nt: TGTGCCAGCAGCGTGGTCATCAACACTGAAGCTTTCTTT

d_call: .
v_call: TRBV10-1
clone_size: few
j_call: TRBJ2-3
cdr3_aa: CASSDEAVGTDTQYF
cdr3_nt: TGCGCCAGCAGTGATGAGGCGGTTGGCACAGATACGCAGTATTTT

d_call: .
v_call: TRBV6-6
clone_size: .
j_call: TRBJ2-3
cdr3_aa: CANTYSLADTQYF
cdr3_nt: TGTGCCAACACTTACTCGCTTGCAGATACGCAGTATTTT

d_call: .
v_call: TRBV7-8
clone_size: .
j_call: TRBJ2-7
cdr3_aa: CASSLRVSEQYF
cdr3_nt: TGTGCCAGCAGCTTGAGAGTGTCGGAGCAGTACTTC

d_call: TRBD1
v_call: TRBV20-1
clone_size: .
j_call: TRBJ2-7
cdr3_aa: CSAPSGQGRYEQYF
cdr3_nt: TGCAGTGCTCCTTCGGGACAGGGAAGGTACGAGCAGTATTTC

d_call: .
v_call: TRBV6-1
clone_size: .
j_call: TRBJ2-7
cdr3_aa: CASRPGHGGVEQYF
cdr3_nt: TGTGCCAGCAGACCAGGACATGGTGGAGTCGAGCAGTACTTC

d_call: .
v_call: TRBV6-1
clone_size: .
j_call: TRBJ1-1
cdr3_aa: CASRSPTLSHDAFF
cdr3_nt: TGTGCCAGCAGATCCCCGACATTAAGCCATGACGCTTTCTTT

d_call: .
v_call: TRBV29-1
clone_size: .
j_call: TRBJ2-5
cdr3_aa: CSAEPCLQTGQETQYF
cdr3_nt: TGCAGCGCCGAGCCCTGTCTCCAGACAGGTCAAGAGACCCAGTACTTC